These 32 T cell receptor beta chains share one sample of origin, sequenced in a study of CD8 T cells in Susac syndrome. After extraction with the RNeasy kit, roughly 0.45 to 1 ug of the RNA was reverse transcribed using random hexamers. TCRdb independently ran MiXCR on the immunoSEQ multiplex PCR reads; one entry per CDR3 protein. Of about 240,000 distinct CDR3 sequences detected, 90% to 96% appear once; the ten largest clones hold approximately 0.1%. Sequenced: CD4+ T cells from PBMCs. Receptors were obtained from a human donor with Susac syndrome.

The rearrangement joins TRBV4-1 to TRBJ2-3; 10 nucleotides match TRBD1. J was trimmed by 3 bases and V by 4 bases; bases with no gene match: 7. CDR3 size: 16 residues. Germline V gene sequence: CDR1 MGHRA, CDR2 YSYEKL. For the CDR3, the DNA is TGCGCCAGCAGCCGGGACAGGGGAAAGTATACAGATACGCAGTATTTT. Amino acids: CASSRDRGKYTDTQYF.

The J gene is TRBJ1-5, the V gene TRBV20-1; 9 bases are a match to TRBD1. CDR1 and CDR2 (germline): DFQATT, SNEGSKA (reference sequence). The CDR3 runs 15 residues. The trim removed 1 base at V and 14 bases at J, leaving 15 bases unmatched. In nucleotides, the CDR3 is TGCAGTGCTAGAGGGCTCGGGACAGGGACCGTTTGGGAGCATTTT. It yields the protein CSARGLGTGTVWEHF.

This clonotype has just one count. The genes are TRBV4-1 and TRBJ2-1; tentative D call: TRBD2 (5 bases). This CDR3 has 15 residues. The germline V and J ends were trimmed by 8 bases and 1 base, with 15 bases remaining between them. In germline, CDR1 is MGHRA, CDR2 YSYEKL. In nucleotides, the CDR3 is TGCGCCAGCGCGCTCACGGCGGGTTCCTACAATGAGCAGTTCTTC. Its translation: CASALTAGSYNEQFF.

V gene TRBV5-1 combines with J gene TRBJ1-2, with 8 positions matching TRBD1. The CDR3 has 17 residues. Germline V CDR1 and CDR2: SGHRS, YFSETQ. V shed 4 bases, J shed 2 bases, and the junction held 13 bases outside the gene matches. The chain's CDR3 is CASSRQISRTGNYGYTF. The CDR3 region has the DNA TGCGCCAGCAGCCGACAGATCTCCCGGACAGGGAACTATGGCTACACCTTC.

This rearrangement joins TRBV2 to TRBJ2-1; 7 nucleotides agree with TRBD2. Germline V CDR1 and CDR2: SNHLY, FYNNEI. V was pared by 7 bases and J by 4 bases, with 10 bases of the junction left unmatched. The CDR3 runs to 15 residues. For the CDR3, the DNA is TGTGCCAGCATGAGGGCTAGCGGCTCTTACAATGAGCAGTTCTTC. This codes for CASMRASGSYNEQFF. Variable domain in full (rest from reference TRBV2 and TRBJ2-1): EPEVTQTPSHQVTQMGQEVILRCVPISNHLYFYWYRQILGQKVEFLVSFYNNEISEKSEIFDDQFSVERPDGSNFTLKIRSTKLEDSAMYFCASMRASGSYNEQFFGPGTRLTVL.

V and J are TRBV29-1 and TRBJ2-6, with D unclear. Germline V lookup: CDR1 SQVTM, CDR2 ANQGSEA. V lost 3 bases and J lost 2, with 5 bases in between. The CDR3 extends over 13 amino acids. CDR3 nucleotide sequence: TGCAGCGTTGACGAAACTGGGGCCAACGTCCTGACTTTC. Its protein product is CSVDETGANVLTF.

V usage is TRBV4-1 and J usage is TRBJ2-7, with TRBD2 matching over 7 bases. The V gene's germline CDR1 is MGHRA and CDR2 YSYEKL. V trimming: 1 base; J trimming: 3 bases; junction bases outside the gene matches: 12. This CDR3 is built from 17 residues. The CDR3 is CASSQVSTAGAHYEQYF. CDR3 sequence (DNA): TGCGCCAGCAGCCAAGTGTCAACGGCGGGAGCCCACTACGAGCAGTACTTC.

The J gene is TRBJ2-5, the V gene TRBV29-1; the D call may be TRBD1 or TRBD2 (6 bases each). V was clipped by 4 bases and J by 1 base, with 16 bases between them. The CDR3 has 15 amino acids. Per the germline V gene, CDR1 is SQVTM and CDR2 is ANQGSEA. As DNA, the CDR3 is TGCAGCGTTGCCAGAGGGGGGACGATCCAAGAGACCCAGTACTTC. It codes for CSVARGGTIQETQYF.

The V gene is TRBV7-8, the J gene TRBJ2-1, with a weak D call TRBD1 (7 bases). This CDR3 spans 15 amino acids. The V and J ends lost 0 bases and 12 bases respectively, with 18 bases between them. Per the germline V gene, CDR1 is SGHVS and CDR2 is FQNEAQ. The CDR3 sequence: CASSLASQGGYGQFF. CDR3 DNA sequence: TGTGCCAGCAGCTTAGCGTCTCAGGGGGGATATGGGCAGTTCTTC. The full variable domain, in which reference TRBV7-8 and TRBJ2-1 provide the parts outside the CDR3, is GAGVSQSPRYKVAKRGQDVALRCDPISGHVSLFWYQQALGQGPEFLTYFQNEAQLDKSGLPSDRFFAERPEGSVSTLKIQRTQQEDSAVYLCASSLASQGGYGQFFGPGTRLTVL.

The chain employs TRBV7-3 and TRBJ2-7; 7 positions agree with TRBD2. The CDR3 spans 15 residues. Germline CDR1 reads SGHTA; CDR2 reads FQGTGA. Trimming cost V 3 bases and J 6 bases; bases outside gene matches: 11. The CDR3: CASSFQPGLPAEQYF. The CDR3 coding sequence is TGTGCCAGCAGCTTTCAGCCGGGACTACCGGCCGAGCAGTACTTC.

The V call is TRBV29-1, the J call TRBJ2-5; D may be TRBD1 (5 bases). The germline V gene encodes CDR1 SQVTM and CDR2 ANQGSEA. This CDR3 is 11 amino acids long. V gave up 6 bases and J gave up 3 bases, with 8 bases separating them. The CDR3 bases are TGCAGCGTGGGCAGGGAAGAGACCCAGTACTTC. It encodes CSVGREETQYF.

J is TRBJ1-5 and V is TRBV20-1; possible D gene TRBD1, 6 bases. The CDR3 covers 15 residues. Germline V gene lookup returns CDR1 DFQATT and CDR2 SNEGSKA (reference sequence). V lost 0 bases and J lost 0, with 9 bases in between. The CDR3 reads CSARETGSSNQPQHF. The CDR3 DNA is TGCAGTGCTAGAGAGACAGGAAGTAGCAATCAGCCCCAGCATTTT.

The J gene is TRBJ2-1, the V gene TRBV5-1; 10 bases align to TRBD2. This CDR3 comprises 17 residues. Germline values: CDR1 SGHRS, CDR2 YFSETQ. V lost 2 bases to trimming and J lost 2 bases; unmatched junction nucleotides: 7. The CDR3 coding sequence is TGCGCCAGCAGCTTCGGGGTAGCGGGAGGCACCTACAATGAGCAGTTCTTC. This codes for CASSFGVAGGTYNEQFF. The whole variable domain, filled in from reference TRBV5-1 and TRBJ2-1, reads KAGVTQTPRYLIKTRGQQVTLSCSPISGHRSVSWYQQTPGQGLQFLFEYFSETQRNKGNFPGRFSGRQFSNSRSEMNVSTLELGDSALYLCASSFGVAGGTYNEQFFGPGTRLTVL.

This chain connects TRBV19 to TRBJ2-7, with D perhaps assigned TRBD1 or TRBD2 (5 bases each). This CDR3 region has 14 residues. Trimming stripped 6 bases from V and 4 bases from J, with 16 bases between. Germline V gives CDR1 LNHDA, CDR2 SQIVND (reference sequence). The CDR3 sequence: CASRPKGRPYEQYF. The CDR3 nucleotides read TGTGCCAGTAGGCCAAAGGGACGACCATACGAGCAGTACTTC.

This chain uses TRBV5-1 with TRBJ2-5; D is possibly TRBD1 (5 bases). This CDR3 is 13 amino acids long. Trimming pared 5 bases from V and 2 bases from J, leaving 10 bases between. Germline assignment: CDR1 SGHRS and CDR2 YFSETQ. CDR3 amino acids: CASRWGRQETQYF. The CDR3 DNA follows: TGCGCCAGCAGGTGGGGCAGACAAGAGACCCAGTACTTC.

This clonotype has a single count. The genes are TRBV20-1 and TRBJ2-7; 8 bases are a match to TRBD2. Germline lookup yields CDR1 DFQATT and CDR2 SNEGSKA (reference sequence). CDR3 length: 15 amino acids. V shed 0 bases, J shed 4 bases, and the junction held 8 bases outside the gene matches. The CDR3 spells CSARDLGGRMYEQYF. The CDR3 DNA follows: TGCAGTGCTAGAGATCTGGGCGGGAGGATGTACGAGCAGTACTTC.

The chain links TRBV11-1 to TRBJ2-1; tentatively, D is TRBD1 (5 bases). Germline V CDR1 and CDR2: SGHAT, FQDESV (reference sequence). CDR3 size: 13 residues. The V and J ends lost 3 bases and 9 bases respectively, with 12 bases between them. CDR3 sequence reads: CASSFRAQGEQFF. CDR3 nucleotide sequence: TGTGCCAGCAGCTTTCGTGCCCAGGGTGAGCAGTTCTTC.

V and J are TRBV15 and TRBJ2-7; 8 bases line up with TRBD2. The CDR3 covers 15 residues. V lost 1 base, J lost 1 base, and 3 bases stayed unmatched. CDR1 and CDR2 (germline): LNHNV, YYDKDF (reference sequence). The CDR3: CATSRAGTRSYEQYF. The CDR3 nucleotides read TGTGCCACCAGCAGAGCAGGGACTAGATCCTACGAGCAGTACTTC.

CDR3 nucleotide sequence: TGTGCCAGCAGCAAAGGGACATCCAGGGGTCAGCCCCAGCATTTT. This sequence encodes CASSKGTSRGQPQHF. The chain uses TRBV27 and TRBJ1-5, with D maybe TRBD1 (6 bases). The V gene's germline CDR1 is MNHEY and CDR2 SMNVEV (reference sequence). The CDR3 consists of 15 residues. The V gene lost 6 bases and the J gene lost 6 bases, with 18 bases spanning the gap.

The V call is TRBV7-2, the J call TRBJ1-1; D possibly corresponds to TRBD1 (6 bases). Germline V gives CDR1 SGHTA, CDR2 FQGNSA. The CDR3 is 15 residues long. V gave up 4 bases and J gave up 3 bases, with 15 bases separating them. The CDR3 protein is CASSSGQLGDTEAFF. DNA for the CDR3: TGTGCCAGCAGCTCTGGACAGTTGGGCGACACTGAAGCTTTCTTT.

The CDR3 DNA is TGTGCCAGCAGCTTAGGGCAGGCTCCCTACGAGCAGTACTTC. It yields the protein CASSLGQAPYEQYF. The J gene is TRBJ2-7, the V gene TRBV11-2; no reliable D call. Looked up from germline, CDR1 is SGHAT and CDR2 is FQNNGV. The CDR3 totals 14 residues. Trimming stripped 1 base from V and 2 bases from J, with 9 bases between.

The V gene is TRBV4-1, the J gene TRBJ1-2; D unresolved. V was clipped by 4 bases and J by 1 base, with 13 bases between them. The length of the CDR3 is 15 residues. Germline V lookup: CDR1 MGHRA, CDR2 YSYEKL. Here the CDR3 DNA reads TGCGCCAGCAGCCGGCAAGAGTGGGTTAACTATGGCTACACCTTC. Translating gives CASSRQEWVNYGYTF.

This clonotype was seen just once. The chain couples TRBV5-1 to TRBJ2-5, with 7 nucleotides matching TRBD2. The V gene's germline CDR1 is SGHRS and CDR2 YFSETQ. The CDR3 has 14 amino acids. Germline trimming cut 2 bases from V and 7 bases from J; bases unmatched to any gene: 8. The CDR3: CASSFVFTGGTQYF. Written as DNA, the CDR3 is TGCGCCAGCAGCTTCGTTTTCACGGGAGGGACCCAGTACTTC.

V is TRBV11-2 and J is TRBJ2-1; 15 bases are a match to TRBD2. This CDR3 spans 18 amino acids. The junction had 5 bases not matched to a gene; V was cut back by 5 bases and J by 0 bases. Germline V CDR1 and CDR2: SGHAT, FQNNGV. CDR3 bases: TGTGCCAGCAGCCTCGGACTAGCGGGAGGGGGCTCCTACAATGAGCAGTTCTTC. Translating it yields CASSLGLAGGGSYNEQFF.

This clonotype was detected once. The chain carries TRBV10-3 and TRBJ2-1, with 9 bases aligning to TRBD2. This CDR3 region has 15 residues. CDR1 is ENHRY and CDR2 is SYGVKD in the germline V gene. The ends lost 5 bases at V and 3 bases at J; junction bases unmatched: 5. CDR3 bases: TGTGCCATCAGTACCGGGACTAGCAACTACAATGAGCAGTTCTTC. Its translation is CAISTGTSNYNEQFF.

The chain employs TRBV12-3 or TRBV12-4 and TRBJ2-7; no clear D. The CDR3 totals 12 residues. The germline V and J ends were trimmed by 4 bases and 12 bases, with 16 bases remaining between them. The DNA of the CDR3 is TGTGCCAGCAGTTCCGACCCTGAACCTGGGTACTTC. Encoded protein: CASSSDPEPGYF.

The gene calls are TRBV29-1 and TRBJ1-2, with D perhaps TRBD1 (6 bases). Trimming pared 6 bases from V and 4 bases from J, leaving 9 bases between. In germline, CDR1 is SQVTM, CDR2 ANQGSEA. This CDR3 comprises 11 residues. The CDR3 DNA follows: TGCAGCGTGGCAGGGGCCTATGGCTACACCTTC. Amino acids: CSVAGAYGYTF.

V and J are TRBV4-2 and TRBJ2-1; 10 bases agree with TRBD2. V lost 1 base and J lost 8; bases outside the gene matches: 11. CDR3 length: 17 amino acids. Germline CDR1 and CDR2: LGHNA and YNFKEQ. CDR3: CASSQVIASGRSDEQFF. The CDR3 coding sequence is TGTGCCAGCAGCCAAGTTATAGCTAGCGGGAGATCGGATGAGCAGTTCTTC.

This chain uses TRBV27 with TRBJ1-2; a weak D match, TRBD1 (6 bases). This CDR3 comprises 13 residues. Trimming took off 6 bases at V and 6 bases at J, with 14 bases between the two ends. Per the germline V gene, CDR1 is MNHEY and CDR2 is SMNVEV (reference sequence). The DNA of the CDR3 is TGTGCCAGCAGGTCTACAGGGTCGGATGGCTACACCTTC. Translating gives CASRSTGSDGYTF.

The rearrangement links TRBV30 to TRBJ1-3; D is uncertain. The CDR3 has 15 amino acids. Germline assignment: CDR1 GTSNPN and CDR2 SVGIG (reference sequence). Trimming took 3 bases from V and 2 from J, leaving 14 bases between them. Here the CDR3 DNA reads TGTGCCTGGAGCCGGCGAAGAGTTCCTGGAAACACCATATATTTT. It is translated as CAWSRRRVPGNTIYF.

The V call is TRBV29-1, the J call TRBJ1-2, with 12 bases lining up with TRBD1. V shed 7 bases and J 8 bases; nucleotides not matched to a gene: 8. Per germline, CDR1 SQVTM and CDR2 ANQGSEA. The CDR3 contains 13 residues. The CDR3 region has the DNA TGCAGCGATCTCGGGACAGGGGGCCGCGGCTACACCTTC. Translation gives CSDLGTGGRGYTF.

This chain uses TRBV18 with TRBJ2-7, with 7 bases aligning to TRBD1. The CDR3 loop spans 15 amino acids. V trimming: 2 bases; J trimming: 4 bases; junction bases outside the gene matches: 8. Germline V lookup: CDR1 KGHSH, CDR2 LQKENI. The CDR3, as DNA: TGTGCCAGCTCACCAGGCGTTGGACAGGTGTACGAGCAGTACTTC. It encodes CASSPGVGQVYEQYF.